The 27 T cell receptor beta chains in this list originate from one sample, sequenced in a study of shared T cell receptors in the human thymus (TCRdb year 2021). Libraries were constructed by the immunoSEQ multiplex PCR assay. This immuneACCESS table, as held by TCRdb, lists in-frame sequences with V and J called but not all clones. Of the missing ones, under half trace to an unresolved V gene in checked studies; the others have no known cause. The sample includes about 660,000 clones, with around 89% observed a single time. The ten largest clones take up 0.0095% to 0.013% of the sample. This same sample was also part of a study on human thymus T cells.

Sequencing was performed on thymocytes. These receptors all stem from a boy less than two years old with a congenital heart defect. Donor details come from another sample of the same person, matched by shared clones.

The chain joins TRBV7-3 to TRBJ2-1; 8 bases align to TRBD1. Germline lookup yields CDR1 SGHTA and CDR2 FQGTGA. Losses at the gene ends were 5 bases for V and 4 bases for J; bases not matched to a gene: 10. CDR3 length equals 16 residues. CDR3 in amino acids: CASSHTGTGPYNEQFF. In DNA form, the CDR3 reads TGTGCCAGCAGCCACACCGGGACAGGTCCTTACAATGAGCAGTTCTTC.

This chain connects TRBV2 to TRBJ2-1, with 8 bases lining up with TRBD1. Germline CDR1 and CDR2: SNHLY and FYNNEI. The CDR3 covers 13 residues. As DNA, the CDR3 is TGTTTGTGGCGGACAGGGTTCGGAGATGAGCAGTTCTTC. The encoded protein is CLWRTGFGDEQFF.

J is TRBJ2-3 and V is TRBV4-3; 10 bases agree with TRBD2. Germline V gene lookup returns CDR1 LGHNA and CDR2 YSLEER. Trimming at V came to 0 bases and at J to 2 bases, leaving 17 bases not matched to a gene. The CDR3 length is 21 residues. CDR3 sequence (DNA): TGCGCCAGCAGCCAAGAGAGGGTACTAGCGGGACACCCATCCCTCACAGATACGCAGTATTTT. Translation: CASSQERVLAGHPSLTDTQYF.

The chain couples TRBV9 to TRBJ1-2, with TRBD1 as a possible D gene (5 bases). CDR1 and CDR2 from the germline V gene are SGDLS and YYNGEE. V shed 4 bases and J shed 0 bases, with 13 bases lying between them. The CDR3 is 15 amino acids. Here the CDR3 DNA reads TGTGCCAGCAGCTTGGGGAGGGGAGCTAACTATGGCTACACCTTC. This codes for CASSLGRGANYGYTF.

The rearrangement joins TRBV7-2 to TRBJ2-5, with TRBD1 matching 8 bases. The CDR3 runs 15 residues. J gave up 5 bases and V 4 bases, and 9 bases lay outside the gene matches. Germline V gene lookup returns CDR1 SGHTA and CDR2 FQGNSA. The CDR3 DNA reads TGTGCCAGCAGCTCTCAGGACAGGGTGAGTGAGACCCAGTACTTC. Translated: CASSSQDRVSETQYF.

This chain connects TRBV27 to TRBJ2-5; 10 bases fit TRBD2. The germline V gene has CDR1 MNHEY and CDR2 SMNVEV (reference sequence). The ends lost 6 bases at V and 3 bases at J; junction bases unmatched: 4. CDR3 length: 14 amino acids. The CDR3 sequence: CASSSLAGEETQYF. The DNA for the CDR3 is TGTGCCAGCAGCTCCCTAGCGGGAGAAGAGACCCAGTACTTC.

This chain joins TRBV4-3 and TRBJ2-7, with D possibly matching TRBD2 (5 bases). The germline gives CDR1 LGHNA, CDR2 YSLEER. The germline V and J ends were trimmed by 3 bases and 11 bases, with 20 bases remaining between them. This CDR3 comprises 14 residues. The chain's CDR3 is CASSQDPPGEKKYF. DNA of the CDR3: TGCGCCAGCAGCCAGGACCCTCCCGGGGAGAAGAAGTACTTC.

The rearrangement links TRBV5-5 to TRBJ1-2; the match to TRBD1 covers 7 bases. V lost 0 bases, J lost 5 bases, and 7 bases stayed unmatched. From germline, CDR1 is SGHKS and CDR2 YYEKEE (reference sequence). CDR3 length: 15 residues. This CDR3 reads CASSLAGQVQYGYTF. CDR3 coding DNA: TGTGCCAGCAGCTTGGCCGGACAGGTTCAATATGGCTACACCTTC.

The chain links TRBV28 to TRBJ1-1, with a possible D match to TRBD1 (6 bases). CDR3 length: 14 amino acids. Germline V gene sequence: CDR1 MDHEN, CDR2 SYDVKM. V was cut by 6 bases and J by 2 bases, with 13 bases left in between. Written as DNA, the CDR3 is TGTGCCAGCAGAAAAGTTGGGACAAACACTGAAGCTTTCTTT. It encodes CASRKVGTNTEAFF.

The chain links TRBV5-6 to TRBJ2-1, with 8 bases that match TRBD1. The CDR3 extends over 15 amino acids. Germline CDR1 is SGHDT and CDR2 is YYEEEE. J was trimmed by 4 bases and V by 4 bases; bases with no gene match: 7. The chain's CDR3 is CASSPDRGWYNEQFF. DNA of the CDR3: TGTGCCAGCAGCCCAGACAGGGGATGGTACAATGAGCAGTTCTTC.

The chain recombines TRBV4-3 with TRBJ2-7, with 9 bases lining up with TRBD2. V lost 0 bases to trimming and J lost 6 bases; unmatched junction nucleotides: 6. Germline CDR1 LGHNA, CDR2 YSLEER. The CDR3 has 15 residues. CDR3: CASSQEASGTGEQYF. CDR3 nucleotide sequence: TGCGCCAGCAGCCAAGAGGCTAGCGGGACGGGCGAGCAGTACTTC.

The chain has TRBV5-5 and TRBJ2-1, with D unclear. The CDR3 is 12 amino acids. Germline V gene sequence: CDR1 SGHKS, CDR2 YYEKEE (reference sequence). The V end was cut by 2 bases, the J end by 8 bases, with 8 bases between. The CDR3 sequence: CASSFTSHEQFF. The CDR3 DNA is TGTGCCAGCAGCTTTACTTCCCATGAGCAGTTCTTC.

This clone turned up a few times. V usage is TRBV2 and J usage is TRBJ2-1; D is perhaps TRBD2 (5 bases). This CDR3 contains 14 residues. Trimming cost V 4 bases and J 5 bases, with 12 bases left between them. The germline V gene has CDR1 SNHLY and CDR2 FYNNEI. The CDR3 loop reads CASSGRVENNEQFF. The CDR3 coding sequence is TGTGCCAGCAGTGGGCGGGTAGAAAACAATGAGCAGTTCTTC.

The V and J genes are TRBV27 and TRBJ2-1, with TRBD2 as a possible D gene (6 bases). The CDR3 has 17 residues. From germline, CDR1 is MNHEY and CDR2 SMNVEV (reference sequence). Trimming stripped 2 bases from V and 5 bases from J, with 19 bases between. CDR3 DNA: TGTGCCAGCAGTTTAGAAGGTTTCGGCGGGGCGAACAATGAGCAGTTCTTC. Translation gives CASSLEGFGGANNEQFF.

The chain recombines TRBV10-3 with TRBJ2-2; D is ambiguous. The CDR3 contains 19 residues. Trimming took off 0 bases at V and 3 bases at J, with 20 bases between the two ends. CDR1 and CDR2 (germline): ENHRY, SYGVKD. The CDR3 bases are TGTGCCATCAGTGAGTCGGTATTCGAGCTGCGGCCAGACACCGGGGAGCTGTTTTTT. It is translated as CAISESVFELRPDTGELFF.

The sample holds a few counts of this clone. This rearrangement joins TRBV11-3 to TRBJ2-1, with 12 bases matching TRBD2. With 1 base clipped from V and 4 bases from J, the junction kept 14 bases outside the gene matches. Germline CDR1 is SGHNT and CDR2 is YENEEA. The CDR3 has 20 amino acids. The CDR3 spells CASSLGASGRADSTYNEQFF. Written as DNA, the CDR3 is TGTGCCAGCAGCTTAGGGGCTAGCGGGAGGGCGGATTCCACGTACAATGAGCAGTTCTTC.

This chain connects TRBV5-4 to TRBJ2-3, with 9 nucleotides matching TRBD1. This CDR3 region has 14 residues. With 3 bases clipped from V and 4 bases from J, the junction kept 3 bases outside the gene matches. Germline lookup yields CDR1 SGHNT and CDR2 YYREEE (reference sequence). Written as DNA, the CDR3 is TGTGCCAGCAGCTCGGACAGGGGCGCAGATACGCAGTATTTT. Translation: CASSSDRGADTQYF.

In DNA, the CDR3 is TGCGCCAGCAGCCAAGATAGCCCCCTTGGCAATGAGCAGTTCTTC. Translated, it gives CASSQDSPLGNEQFF. This chain links TRBV4-3 with TRBJ2-1; no clear D. This CDR3 region has 15 residues. The germline V and J ends were trimmed by 0 bases and 6 bases, with 12 bases remaining between them. Germline V CDR1 and CDR2: LGHNA, YSLEER.

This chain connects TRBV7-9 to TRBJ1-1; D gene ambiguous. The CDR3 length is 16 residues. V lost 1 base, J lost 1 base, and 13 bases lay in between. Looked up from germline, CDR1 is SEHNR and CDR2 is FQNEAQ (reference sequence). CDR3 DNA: TGTGCCAGCAGCTTAGTAGTGGAGGGAGGGAACACTGAAGCTTTCTTT. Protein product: CASSLVVEGGNTEAFF.

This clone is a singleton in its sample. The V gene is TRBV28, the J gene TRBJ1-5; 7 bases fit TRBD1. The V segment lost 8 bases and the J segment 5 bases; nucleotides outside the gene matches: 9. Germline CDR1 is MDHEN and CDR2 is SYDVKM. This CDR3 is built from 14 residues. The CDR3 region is CASGDRGRDQPQHF. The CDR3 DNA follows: TGTGCCAGCGGGGACAGAGGACGGGATCAGCCCCAGCATTTT.

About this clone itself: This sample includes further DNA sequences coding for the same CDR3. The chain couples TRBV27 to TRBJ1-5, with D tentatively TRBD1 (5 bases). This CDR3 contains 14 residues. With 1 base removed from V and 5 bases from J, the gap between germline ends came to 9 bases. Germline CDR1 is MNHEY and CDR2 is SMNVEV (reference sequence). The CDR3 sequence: CASSLWGGDQPQHF. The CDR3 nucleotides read TGTGCCAGCAGTTTATGGGGGGGAGATCAGCCCCAGCATTTT.

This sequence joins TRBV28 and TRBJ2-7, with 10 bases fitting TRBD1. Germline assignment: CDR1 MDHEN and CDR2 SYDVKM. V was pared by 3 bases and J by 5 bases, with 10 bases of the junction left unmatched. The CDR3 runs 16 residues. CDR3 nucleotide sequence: TGTGCCAGCAGTTTGACTACAGACAGGGGGCCTGACGAGCAGTACTTC. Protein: CASSLTTDRGPDEQYF.

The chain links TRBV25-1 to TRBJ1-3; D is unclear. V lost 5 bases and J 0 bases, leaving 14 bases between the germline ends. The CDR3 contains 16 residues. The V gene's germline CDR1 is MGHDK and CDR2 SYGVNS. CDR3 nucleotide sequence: TGTGCCAGCAGTCCTTTCCAGTGGCTCTCTGGAAACACCATATATTTT. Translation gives CASSPFQWLSGNTIYF.

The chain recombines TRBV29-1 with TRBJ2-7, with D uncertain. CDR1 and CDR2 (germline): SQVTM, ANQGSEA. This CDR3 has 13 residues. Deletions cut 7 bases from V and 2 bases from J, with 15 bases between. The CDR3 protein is CSAEVEKPYEQYF. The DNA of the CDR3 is TGCAGCGCCGAAGTAGAGAAGCCCTACGAGCAGTACTTC.

The chain's CDR3 is CAISDMGQGSDTQYF. DNA for the CDR3: TGTGCCATCAGTGACATGGGACAGGGGTCGGATACGCAGTATTTT. This chain uses TRBV10-3 with TRBJ2-3; 10 bases line up with TRBD1. Germline V gene sequence: CDR1 ENHRY, CDR2 SYGVKD. V lost 3 bases to trimming and J lost 6 bases; unmatched junction nucleotides: 6. CDR3 size: 15 residues.

The CDR3 DNA sequence: TGTGCCAGCAGCTGGGGGACAGGCGATGGCTACACCTTC. Translation gives CASSWGTGDGYTF. This chain uses TRBV5-5 with TRBJ1-2; 8 nucleotides agree with TRBD1. Trimming removed 3 bases from V and 6 bases from J; junction bases left unmatched: 4. This CDR3 comprises 13 residues. Germline CDR1 reads SGHKS; CDR2 reads YYEKEE (reference sequence).

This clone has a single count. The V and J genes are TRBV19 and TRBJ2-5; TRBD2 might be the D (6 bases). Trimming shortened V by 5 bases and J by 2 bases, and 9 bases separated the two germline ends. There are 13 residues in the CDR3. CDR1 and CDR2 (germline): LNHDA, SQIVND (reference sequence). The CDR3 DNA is TGTGCCAGTAGTCATAGCGGTCAAGAGACCCAGTACTTC. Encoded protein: CASSHSGQETQYF.